The 25 T cell receptor beta chains below all came from one sample that was sequenced in a study of T cells in localized non-small cell lung cancer. The table came from immunoSEQ multiplex PCR; TCRdb's copy has only in-frame clones and leaves some out. This sample has approximately 35,000 clones; around 93% occur once, and the top ten carry approximately 2.2%. Source: peripheral blood, taken before any cancer treatment. These receptors were collected from a female donor aged 60 or older with stage I lung adenocarcinoma.

This clone has only one observation. V is TRBV20-1 and J is TRBJ1-2; no definite D call. Germline V lookup: CDR1 DFQATT, CDR2 SNEGSKA (reference sequence). The CDR3 contains 11 residues. The V gene lost 6 bases and the J gene lost 3 bases, with 8 bases spanning the gap. The CDR3 nucleotides are TGCAGTGCCGTAGGCGACTATGGCTACACCTTC. Encoded protein: CSAVGDYGYTF.

This chain uses TRBV7-9 with TRBJ1-2; 7 nucleotides agree with TRBD1. V shed 5 bases and J 2 bases; nucleotides not matched to a gene: 5. Germline CDR1 and CDR2: SEHNR and FQNEAQ (reference sequence). This CDR3 is built from 14 residues. The CDR3 nucleotides are TGTGCCAGCAGCCCCCCGACAGGGAACTATGGCTACACCTTC. Its translation: CASSPPTGNYGYTF. The full variable domain, its missing parts supplied by reference TRBV7-9 and TRBJ1-2, is DTGVSQNPRHKITKRGQNVTFRCDPISEHNRLYWYRQTLGQGPEFLTYFQNEAQLEKSRLLSDRFSAERPKGSFSTLEIQRTEQGDSAMYLCASSPPTGNYGYTFGSGTRLTVV.

The V and J genes are TRBV7-2 and TRBJ2-2, with a tentative D call TRBD2 (6 bases). Trimming took off 1 base at V and 3 bases at J, with 12 bases between the two ends. The germline gives CDR1 SGHTA, CDR2 FQGNSA. The CDR3 covers 16 residues. The CDR3 spells CASSLGEGTHTGELFF. The CDR3 region has the DNA TGTGCCAGCAGCTTAGGGGAAGGGACTCACACCGGGGAGCTGTTTTTT.

About this clone: This sample includes further DNA sequences coding for the same CDR3. This chain connects TRBV7-2 to TRBJ1-5; D gene uncertain. V lost 3 bases and J lost 3, with 6 bases in between. CDR3 length: 13 amino acids. CDR1 is SGHTA and CDR2 is FQGNSA in the germline V gene. CDR3 sequence: CASSFGPNQPQHF. DNA for the CDR3: TGTGCCAGCAGCTTCGGCCCCAATCAGCCCCAGCATTTT.

Of note for this clone: The identical CDR3 is also encoded by other nucleotide sequences in the sample. This chain joins TRBV5-1 and TRBJ1-2; 7 bases align to TRBD1. V was pared by 0 bases and J by 2 bases, with 4 bases of the junction left unmatched. The length of the CDR3 is 15 residues. The V gene's germline CDR1 is SGHRS and CDR2 YFSETQ. Here the CDR3 reads CASSLDPTGNYGYTF. The CDR3 DNA follows: TGCGCCAGCAGCTTGGACCCGACAGGGAACTATGGCTACACCTTC.

The chain combines TRBV7-9 with TRBJ2-1; D remains ambiguous. The germline V gene encodes CDR1 SEHNR and CDR2 FQNEAQ (reference sequence). The CDR3 is 13 amino acids. Trimming cost V 0 bases and J 0 bases, with 0 bases left between them. In nucleotides, the CDR3 is TGTGCCAGCAGCTTAGCCTCCTACAATGAGCAGTTCTTC. The encoded protein is CASSLASYNEQFF. The full variable domain, in which reference TRBV7-9 and TRBJ2-1 provide the parts outside the CDR3, is DTGVSQNPRHKITKRGQNVTFRCDPISEHNRLYWYRQTLGQGPEFLTYFQNEAQLEKSRLLSDRFSAERPKGSFSTLEIQRTEQGDSAMYLCASSLASYNEQFFGPGTRLTVL.

The chain has TRBV30 and TRBJ2-3; D uncertain. The CDR3 is made up of 15 amino acids. Germline-derived CDR1 and CDR2 are GTSNPN and SVGIG (reference sequence). Trimming pared 1 base from V and 4 bases from J, leaving 15 bases between. The CDR3, as DNA: TGTGCCTGGAGTGGTAACACTTCTCCCCCAGATACGCAGTATTTT. Amino acids: CAWSGNTSPPDTQYF.

The rearrangement uses TRBV19 and TRBJ2-3, with D perhaps given as TRBD1 or TRBD2 (6 bases each). V was clipped by 6 bases and J by 2 bases, with 12 bases between them. The V gene's germline CDR1 is LNHDA and CDR2 SQIVND (reference sequence). The CDR3 spans 14 residues. In DNA, the CDR3 is TGTGCCAGTAGCACAGGGACTCTCACAGATACGCAGTATTTT. This codes for CASSTGTLTDTQYF.

The rearrangement links TRBV10-3 to TRBJ1-1; TRBD1 is a possible D gene (6 bases). This CDR3 is built from 16 residues. Between the trimmed V and J ends, which lost 6 bases and 1 base, there was a span of 18 bases. Germline lookup yields CDR1 ENHRY and CDR2 SYGVKD. The CDR3 region has the DNA TGTGCCATCAGCGATGGGCCTCAGGGGAAGAACACTGAAGCTTTCTTT. It codes for CAISDGPQGKNTEAFF.

The chain uses TRBV28 and TRBJ1-3, with a tentative D call TRBD1 (6 bases). Per germline, CDR1 MDHEN and CDR2 SYDVKM. Trimming took off 6 bases at V and 0 bases at J, with 15 bases between the two ends. The CDR3 sequence is 16 residues long. The DNA for the CDR3 is TGTGCCAGCAGCACCGGGGGCGGTAACTCTGGAAACACCATATATTTT. Protein sequence: CASSTGGGNSGNTIYF.

The rearrangement links TRBV5-1 to TRBJ1-6; 10 positions agree with TRBD1. J was trimmed by 0 bases and V by 4 bases; bases with no gene match: 10. The CDR3 consists of 19 residues. Germline V gives CDR1 SGHRS, CDR2 YFSETQ. CDR3 residues: CASSGGTGERSSYNSPLHF. The CDR3 DNA sequence: TGCGCCAGCAGCGGAGGGACAGGGGAAAGGAGCTCCTATAATTCACCCCTCCACTTT.

V usage is TRBV6-5 and J usage is TRBJ2-6; weak D call: TRBD1 (5 bases). CDR3 size: 14 residues. Germline CDR1 and CDR2: MNHEY and SVGAGI. V dropped 9 bases and J dropped 0 bases, with 9 bases sitting between them. The CDR3 is CASRQGSGANVLTF. The CDR3 DNA follows: TGTGCCAGTCGCCAGGGCTCTGGGGCCAACGTCCTGACTTTC.

The gene calls are TRBV19 and TRBJ1-2, with 8 bases lining up with TRBD1. Germline loops: CDR1 LNHDA, CDR2 SQIVND (reference sequence). CDR3 length: 14 amino acids. Germline trimming cut 1 base from V and 2 bases from J; bases unmatched to any gene: 0. CDR3 in DNA: TGTGCCAGTAGTATAGGGGACAGGAACTATGGCTACACCTTC. This translates into CASSIGDRNYGYTF.

The chain is built from TRBV18 and TRBJ1-5; no clear D gene. The V end was cut by 4 bases, the J end by 3 bases, with 10 bases between. The germline V gene encodes CDR1 KGHSH and CDR2 LQKENI. This CDR3 contains 14 residues. The CDR3 protein is CASSLAADNQPQHF. In DNA, the CDR3 is TGTGCCAGCTCACTGGCGGCGGACAATCAGCCCCAGCATTTT.

The V gene is TRBV28, the J gene TRBJ2-1; maybe TRBD2 (6 bases). V was trimmed by 2 bases and J by 4 bases, leaving 12 bases between them. CDR3 length: 15 residues. Looked up from germline, CDR1 is MDHEN and CDR2 is SYDVKM. DNA of the CDR3: TGTGCCAGCAGTTTAGCTGGGACTGGGTACAATGAGCAGTTCTTC. Its protein product is CASSLAGTGYNEQFF.

The V gene is TRBV20-1, the J gene TRBJ2-7, with D perhaps being TRBD1 or TRBD2 (5 bases each). The V gene's germline CDR1 is DFQATT and CDR2 SNEGSKA (reference sequence). The CDR3 contains 11 residues. Trimming took off 0 bases at V and 6 bases at J, with 6 bases between the two ends. CDR3 nucleotide sequence: TGCAGTGCTAGAGAAGGGACCGAGCAGTACTTC. It specifies CSAREGTEQYF.

This clone came up a few times. V gene TRBV29-1 combines with J gene TRBJ1-1, with 9 bases matching TRBD1. This CDR3 spans 14 amino acids. The V and J ends lost 7 bases and 6 bases, in that order; junction bases with no gene match: 12. Germline V gene data show CDR1 as SQVTM and CDR2 as ANQGSEA. The CDR3 reads CSGKPGQGRAEAFF. In nucleotides, the CDR3 is TGCAGCGGAAAACCGGGACAGGGAAGGGCTGAAGCTTTCTTT.

The chain combines TRBV28 with TRBJ2-3; the D gene is possibly TRBD2 (5 bases). The V end was cut by 6 bases, the J end by 5 bases, with 9 bases between. Germline V CDR1 and CDR2: MDHEN, SYDVKM. There are 12 residues in the CDR3. The CDR3 loop is CASRLSGDTQYF. CDR3 DNA sequence: TGTGCCAGCAGACTGAGCGGAGATACGCAGTATTTT.

This clone is a singleton in its sample. The rearrangement joins TRBV6-6 to TRBJ1-5; D is perhaps TRBD1 (5 bases). V lost 5 bases to trimming and J lost 2 bases, with 16 bases between them. Per germline, CDR1 MNHNY and CDR2 SVGAGI (reference sequence). There are 16 residues in the CDR3. The CDR3 protein is CASSTSGGEGNQPQHF. The CDR3 bases are TGTGCCAGCAGTACCTCGGGAGGGGAGGGCAATCAGCCCCAGCATTTT.

J is TRBJ2-5 and V is TRBV5-4, with TRBD2 identical over 8 bases. CDR1 SGHNT and CDR2 YYREEE come from the germline V gene (reference sequence). The CDR3 consists of 15 residues. V dropped 4 bases and J dropped 3; count of bases not matched to a gene: 8. The CDR3 sequence: CASSPGLALEETQYF. In DNA form, the CDR3 reads TGTGCCAGCAGCCCTGGACTAGCCTTAGAAGAGACCCAGTACTTC.

V usage is TRBV9 and J usage is TRBJ1-4; D remains unclear. The CDR3 contains 14 residues. V was shortened by 4 bases and J by 7 bases, with 14 bases between the two germline ends. CDR1 SGDLS and CDR2 YYNGEE come from the germline V gene. The CDR3 region is CASSSGYLGEKLFF. The CDR3 bases are TGTGCCAGCAGCTCAGGATATTTGGGTGAAAAACTGTTTTTT.

The chain links TRBV7-2 to TRBJ1-2; D gene uncertain. CDR1 SGHTA and CDR2 FQGNSA come from the germline V gene. Trimming stripped 4 bases from V and 8 bases from J, with 8 bases between. This CDR3 region has 11 residues. CDR3 in amino acids: CASSSAGGYTF. The DNA for the CDR3 is TGTGCCAGCAGCTCGGCGGGCGGCTACACCTTC.

V usage is TRBV7-2 and J usage is TRBJ2-3; possibly TRBD1 for D (6 bases). In germline, CDR1 is SGHTA, CDR2 FQGNSA. Trimming took off 3 bases at V and 5 bases at J, with 12 bases between the two ends. This CDR3 is 14 amino acids long. CDR3 sequence: CASSLDRIKDTQYF. The CDR3 coding sequence is TGTGCCAGCAGCTTGGACAGAATAAAAGATACGCAGTATTTT.

J is TRBJ1-2 and V is TRBV19; D not certain. This CDR3 is built from 13 residues. Germline V gene sequence: CDR1 LNHDA, CDR2 SQIVND (reference sequence). V gave up 9 bases and J gave up 2 bases, with 13 bases separating them. The CDR3 region is CASLDTSNYGYTF. Here the CDR3 DNA reads TGTGCCAGCCTTGACACCTCAAACTATGGCTACACCTTC.

The V call is TRBV5-1, the J call TRBJ2-7, with 8 bases lining up with TRBD2. CDR1 is SGHRS and CDR2 is YFSETQ in the germline V gene. With 9 bases clipped from V and 0 bases from J, the junction kept 5 bases outside the gene matches. The CDR3 is 13 residues long. Here the CDR3 reads CATSGGPSYEQYF. In nucleotides, the CDR3 is TGCGCCACCTCGGGGGGGCCCTCCTACGAGCAGTACTTC.